The 24 T cell receptor beta chains below come from one sample, sequenced in a study of human versus mouse CDR3 diversity and MHC coevolution. Libraries were prepared by immunoSEQ multiplex PCR; TCRdb keeps only in-frame clonotypes and omits some of them. The sample has more than 60,000 clones, around 90% seen once. Input material: naive CD4+ T cells from blood. The subset: CD45RO-negative CD62L-positive naive CD4 T cells. These receptors originate from a person aged 25 to 69 in good health.

The rearrangement joins TRBV5-4 to TRBJ2-5; 9 bases line up with TRBD1. This CDR3 spans 14 amino acids. The ends lost 4 bases at V and 5 bases at J; junction bases unmatched: 6. From germline, CDR1 is SGHNT and CDR2 YYREEE (reference sequence). CDR3 sequence: CASSKTGGGETQYF. The CDR3, as DNA: TGTGCCAGCAGCAAAACAGGGGGCGGGGAGACCCAGTACTTC.

The chain carries TRBV6-6 and TRBJ1-2; D is uncertain. V lost 2 bases and J 3 bases, leaving 4 bases between the germline ends. This CDR3 has 12 amino acids. Germline CDR1 MNHNY, CDR2 SVGAGI (reference sequence). The CDR3 DNA reads TGTGCCAGCAGTTACCGGGACTATGGCTACACCTTC. The encoded protein is CASSYRDYGYTF.

This chain connects TRBV2 to TRBJ2-1, with D unresolved. Germline V CDR1 and CDR2: SNHLY, FYNNEI. The CDR3 totals 16 residues. V was clipped by 6 bases and J by 1 base, with 16 bases between them. The CDR3 sequence is CASSPTALASYNEQFF. The CDR3 coding sequence is TGTGCCAGCAGCCCAACCGCTCTGGCATCCTACAATGAGCAGTTCTTC.

This clone was seen once. As DNA, the CDR3 is TGCAGTGCTAGAGATGGGCCGGGGAAGTTCTTC. Amino acid sequence: CSARDGPGKFF. The chain is built from TRBV20-1 and TRBJ2-1; TRBD2 is a possible D gene (5 bases). The CDR3 is made up of 11 amino acids. From germline, CDR1 is DFQATT and CDR2 SNEGSKA (reference sequence). V lost 0 bases and J 14 bases, leaving 11 bases between the germline ends.

The gene calls are TRBV6-5 and TRBJ1-2; TRBD1 matches 10 bases. There are 13 residues in the CDR3. Germline CDR1 and CDR2: MNHEY and SVGAGI. After removal of 5 bases from V and 7 bases from J, the junction contained 4 bases not matched to a gene. The CDR3 DNA reads as TGTGCCAGCAGTCGACAGGGGGCGATTGGCTACACCTTC. It specifies CASSRQGAIGYTF.

A single count supports this clone. The gene calls are TRBV9 and TRBJ1-1, with D perhaps TRBD1 (6 bases). Trimming took off 4 bases at V and 1 base at J, with 8 bases between the two ends. Germline-derived CDR1 and CDR2 are SGDLS and YYNGEE. The CDR3 sequence is 13 residues long. CDR3 sequence reads: CASSTDRNTEAFF. The CDR3 DNA follows: TGTGCCAGCAGCACGGACAGGAACACTGAAGCTTTCTTT.

This chain connects TRBV9 to TRBJ2-5; tentative D call: TRBD1 (5 bases). The germline CDR1 and CDR2 sequences are SGDLS and YYNGEE. The CDR3 contains 14 residues. Trimming took off 0 bases at V and 2 bases at J, with 8 bases between the two ends. The DNA of the CDR3 is TGTGCCAGCAGCGTAGGGGGCAGGCAAGAGACCCAGTACTTC. Its translation is CASSVGGRQETQYF.

The chain is built from TRBV19 and TRBJ1-1; 11 bases align to TRBD1. The length of the CDR3 is 15 residues. Germline V CDR1 and CDR2: LNHDA, SQIVND (reference sequence). The V segment lost 4 bases and the J segment 5 bases; nucleotides outside the gene matches: 6. CDR3 in amino acids: CASSKGQGALTEAFF. The CDR3 coding sequence is TGTGCCAGTAGTAAAGGACAGGGGGCTTTGACTGAAGCTTTCTTT.

The chain carries TRBV6-1 and TRBJ1-1; 7 nucleotides match TRBD1. V shed 5 bases and J 0 bases; nucleotides not matched to a gene: 6. The CDR3 contains 15 residues. Germline V CDR1 and CDR2: MNHNS, SASEGT. CDR3 in amino acids: CASSTQGQLNTEAFF. CDR3 DNA sequence: TGTGCCAGCAGTACCCAGGGACAGTTGAACACTGAAGCTTTCTTT.

The rearrangement links TRBV5-1 to TRBJ2-7; D is undetermined. V lost 0 bases and J lost 3, with 7 bases in between. Germline V gene data show CDR1 as SGHRS and CDR2 as YFSETQ. CDR3 size: 13 residues. The DNA for the CDR3 is TGCGCCAGCAGCTTGGATGGCAGCTACGAGCAGTACTTC. This codes for CASSLDGSYEQYF.

The V gene is TRBV2, the J gene TRBJ1-5; D is unclear. Per the germline V gene, CDR1 is SNHLY and CDR2 is FYNNEI. This CDR3 is built from 15 residues. V was cut by 5 bases and J by 0 bases, with 11 bases left in between. CDR3 DNA: TGTGCCAGCAGTCCCCTCGGTGTTAGCAATCAGCCCCAGCATTTT. It encodes CASSPLGVSNQPQHF.

This clone was observed a handful of times. This sequence joins TRBV6-1 and TRBJ1-5, with 9 bases fitting TRBD1. V lost 0 bases, J lost 7 bases, and 4 bases stayed unmatched. This CDR3 is built from 15 residues. Germline-derived CDR1 and CDR2 are MNHNS and SASEGT. CDR3 sequence: CASSEAGQGNQPQHF. The CDR3 bases are TGTGCCAGCAGTGAAGCCGGACAGGGGAACCAGCCCCAGCATTTT.

The chain combines TRBV2 with TRBJ1-2; unclear D gene. Looked up from germline, CDR1 is SNHLY and CDR2 is FYNNEI. There are 13 residues in the CDR3. Between the trimmed V and J ends, which lost 3 bases and 7 bases, there was a span of 12 bases. DNA for the CDR3: TGTGCCAGCAGTGATGGCAGGTCGCTTGGCTACACCTTC. As protein: CASSDGRSLGYTF.

This rearrangement joins TRBV19 to TRBJ1-2; TRBD1 is a possible D gene (6 bases). V gave up 8 bases and J gave up 8 bases, with 18 bases separating them. CDR1 and CDR2 from the germline V gene are LNHDA and SQIVND (reference sequence). The CDR3 length is 13 residues. This CDR3 reads CASGPRAGAGYTF. CDR3 in DNA: TGTGCCAGTGGACCGAGGGCAGGGGCCGGCTACACCTTC.

The chain carries TRBV19 and TRBJ1-6, with a weak D call TRBD1 (6 bases). CDR3 length equals 13 residues. Trimming took off 3 bases at V and 10 bases at J, with 10 bases between the two ends. Looked up from germline, CDR1 is LNHDA and CDR2 is SQIVND (reference sequence). CDR3 coding DNA: TGTGCCAGTAGTATTAACAGGGCCTCACCCCTCCACTTT. Its translation: CASSINRASPLHF. The whole variable domain, remainder taken from reference TRBV19 and TRBJ1-6, is DGGITQSPKYLFRKEGQNVTLSCEQNLNHDAMYWYRQDPGQGLRLIYYSQIVNDFQKGDIAEGYSVSREKKESFPLTVTSAQKNPTAFYLCASSINRASPLHFGNGTRLTVT.

The chain is built from TRBV7-9 and TRBJ2-7; 8 positions match TRBD2. The trim removed 5 bases at V and 4 bases at J, leaving 10 bases unmatched. Germline V gene data show CDR1 as SEHNR and CDR2 as FQNEAQ (reference sequence). The CDR3 sequence is 15 residues long. CDR3 sequence: CASSLPSGLVYEQYF. CDR3 nucleotides: TGTGCCAGCAGCCTACCTTCGGGACTAGTGTACGAGCAGTACTTC.

The chain couples TRBV30 to TRBJ1-6, with 7 positions matching TRBD1. Germline loops: CDR1 GTSNPN, CDR2 SVGIG (reference sequence). The CDR3 spans 16 residues. The V and J ends lost 0 bases and 10 bases, in that order; junction bases with no gene match: 12. Here the CDR3 DNA reads TGTGCCTGGAGTGTACAGAGGGGGCTGGGCGGCTCACCCCTCCACTTT. Its translation: CAWSVQRGLGGSPLHF.

The J gene is TRBJ1-2, the V gene TRBV18, with 8 bases that match TRBD1. V shed 3 bases and J 8 bases; nucleotides not matched to a gene: 5. The CDR3 totals 13 residues. Looked up from germline, CDR1 is KGHSH and CDR2 is LQKENI. CDR3 sequence reads: CASSPQGARGYTF. Written as DNA, the CDR3 is TGTGCCAGCTCACCCCAGGGGGCGCGCGGCTACACCTTC.

The V gene is TRBV28, the J gene TRBJ1-2; perhaps TRBD1 as D (5 bases). V dropped 3 bases and J dropped 7 bases, with 15 bases sitting between them. Germline CDR1 is MDHEN and CDR2 is SYDVKM. The CDR3 extends over 14 amino acids. The CDR3 nucleotides read TGTGCCAGCAGTTTTGGGGCGGACCTGGGTGGCTACACCTTC. As protein: CASSFGADLGGYTF.

The chain links TRBV18 to TRBJ2-7; 8 bases map to TRBD1. V shed 4 bases, J shed 6 bases, and the junction held 2 bases outside the gene matches. There are 12 residues in the CDR3. Germline V lookup: CDR1 KGHSH, CDR2 LQKENI. CDR3 in amino acids: CASSLDRGEQYF. The DNA of the CDR3 is TGTGCCAGCTCACTAGACAGGGGCGAGCAGTACTTC.

This sequence joins TRBV6-1 and TRBJ2-2; TRBD1 is a possible D gene (6 bases). CDR1 is MNHNS, CDR2 SASEGT, per germline. CDR3 length equals 15 residues. Trimming cost V 5 bases and J 3 bases, with 13 bases left between them. The DNA of the CDR3 is TGTGCCAGCAGTTCCGGGACAAGCTACACCGGGGAGCTGTTTTTT. Translating gives CASSSGTSYTGELFF.

The rearrangement links TRBV4-1 to TRBJ1-5; possibly TRBD1 for D (6 bases). The germline gives CDR1 MGHRA, CDR2 YSYEKL. CDR3 length: 15 amino acids. Trimming removed 5 bases at V and 2 bases at J, with 13 bases between. The chain's CDR3 is CASSSTGSGNQPQHF. DNA of the CDR3: TGCGCCAGCAGCAGCACAGGGTCGGGCAATCAGCCCCAGCATTTT.

This clone was seen just once. The chain carries TRBV9 and TRBJ2-5; D gene uncertain. From germline, CDR1 is SGDLS and CDR2 YYNGEE. CDR3 length: 14 amino acids. The ends were cut back, 4 bases at V and 5 bases at J, with 15 bases in the middle. The CDR3 protein is CASSLDWATETQYF. The CDR3 region has the DNA TGTGCCAGCAGCTTAGACTGGGCAACCGAGACCCAGTACTTC.

CDR3 region: CASSLDRVVTGELFF. CDR3 nucleotide sequence: TGCGCCAGCAGCTTAGACAGAGTAGTCACCGGGGAGCTGTTTTTT. V usage is TRBV5-1 and J usage is TRBJ2-2; D is possibly TRBD1 (5 bases). The CDR3 is made up of 15 amino acids. The V end lost 2 bases, the J end lost 4 bases, and 12 bases lay between the germline ends. The germline V gene has CDR1 SGHRS and CDR2 YFSETQ.